Following are 10 T cell receptor beta chains from one sample sequenced in a study of CD8 T cells in Susac syndrome. RNA was extracted with the RNeasy kit, and a quantity of roughly 0.5 to 1 ug was reverse transcribed using random hexamers. One entry per CDR3 protein, called by TCRdb with MiXCR from the immunoSEQ multiplex PCR reads. In the table there are some 120,000 distinct CDR3 sequences, about 95% of which are singletons. Material for sequencing was CD8+ T cells from PBMCs. The source of these receptors is a human donor with Susac syndrome.

The V and J genes are TRBV13 and TRBJ2-3; D unclear. Between the trimmed V and J ends, which lost 4 bases and 6 bases, there was a span of 5 bases. Germline assignment: CDR1 PRHDT and CDR2 FYEKMQ (reference sequence). This CDR3 contains 11 residues. CDR3 bases: TGTGCCAGCAGCTCCTCGGATACGCAGTATTTT. It encodes CASSSSDTQYF.

CDR3 DNA sequence: TGCAGTGCTAGAGATCGGGGGGGCGCGAGGGAGACCCAGTACTTC. It yields the protein CSARDRGGARETQYF. The chain couples TRBV20-1 to TRBJ2-5; TRBD2 agrees at 8 bases. Germline V CDR1 and CDR2: DFQATT, SNEGSKA (reference sequence). CDR3 length equals 15 residues. Losses at the gene ends were 0 bases for V and 5 bases for J; bases not matched to a gene: 8.

V gene TRBV4-1 combines with J gene TRBJ2-1; tentatively, D is TRBD1 or TRBD2 (5 bases each). Trimming took 5 bases from V and 6 from J, leaving 14 bases between them. Germline V gene lookup returns CDR1 MGHRA and CDR2 YSYEKL. This CDR3 has 14 residues. The CDR3 reads CASSYQDGANEQFF. CDR3 DNA sequence: TGCGCCAGCAGCTACCAGGACGGGGCCAATGAGCAGTTCTTC.

As DNA, the CDR3 is TGTGCCACCAGCAGAGATGCTGACTCGTTGGTAAAAGAGACCCAGTACTTC. Translated: CATSRDADSLVKETQYF. The chain combines TRBV15 with TRBJ2-5; no reliable D call. The V end lost 0 bases, the J end lost 3 bases, and 17 bases lay between the germline ends. Per the germline V gene, CDR1 is LNHNV and CDR2 is YYDKDF (reference sequence). The length of the CDR3 is 17 residues.

CDR3 residues: CASSGEEGNTIYF. In DNA form, the CDR3 reads TGCGCCAGCAGCGGGGAAGAGGGAAACACCATATATTTT. This sequence joins TRBV4-1 and TRBJ1-3; D call uncertain. The germline V and J ends were trimmed by 5 bases and 4 bases, with 9 bases remaining between them. Germline CDR1 reads MGHRA; CDR2 reads YSYEKL. The CDR3 is 13 amino acids.

The chain uses TRBV30 and TRBJ2-3; D may be TRBD2 (5 bases). V was clipped by 5 bases and J by 1 base, with 13 bases between them. Germline loops: CDR1 GTSNPN, CDR2 SVGIG (reference sequence). The CDR3 totals 14 residues. This chain's CDR3 is CAWEHGIGTDTQYF. The DNA for the CDR3 is TGTGCCTGGGAACACGGGATCGGCACAGATACGCAGTATTTT.

This chain joins TRBV16 and TRBJ1-1; D call uncertain. This CDR3 comprises 14 residues. Germline values: CDR1 KGHSY, CDR2 FQNENV. The V gene lost 3 bases and the J gene lost 1 base, with 9 bases spanning the gap. The CDR3 spells CASSQTTPNTEAFF. CDR3 in DNA: TGTGCCAGCAGCCAGACGACACCGAACACTGAAGCTTTCTTT.

The genes are TRBV7-8 and TRBJ1-5; possible D gene TRBD1, 5 bases. V lost 6 bases and J 0 bases, leaving 15 bases between the germline ends. The CDR3 is 16 residues long. Germline loops: CDR1 SGHVS, CDR2 FQNEAQ. The CDR3 reads CASRPGRMISNQPQHF. The CDR3 DNA reads TGTGCCAGCAGACCGGGACGGATGATTAGCAATCAGCCCCAGCATTTT. The whole variable domain, filled in from reference TRBV7-8 and TRBJ1-5, reads GAGVSQSPRYKVAKRGQDVALRCDPISGHVSLFWYQQALGQGPEFLTYFQNEAQLDKSGLPSDRFFAERPEGSVSTLKIQRTQQEDSAVYLCASRPGRMISNQPQHFGDGTRLSIL.

This clonotype was seen just once. The V and J genes are TRBV20-1 and TRBJ2-7; D may be TRBD1 (5 bases). Germline V CDR1 and CDR2: DFQATT, SNEGSKA (reference sequence). The V and J ends lost 3 bases and 2 bases respectively, with 14 bases between them. The CDR3 is 14 residues long. CDR3 residues: CSASPPRETYEQYF. The CDR3 bases are TGCAGTGCTAGTCCCCCCAGGGAAACCTACGAGCAGTACTTC.

The table lists this clonotype with a count of one. V usage is TRBV7-9 and J usage is TRBJ2-7; the D gene is possibly TRBD1 (7 bases). This CDR3 spans 14 amino acids. Trimming removed 5 bases from V and 2 bases from J, with 13 bases in between. Germline V gene lookup returns CDR1 SEHNR and CDR2 FQNEAQ (reference sequence). The CDR3 is CASSRGDSPYEQYF. DNA of the CDR3: TGTGCCAGCAGCCGCGGGGACAGCCCCTACGAGCAGTACTTC. Based on the CDR3 plus reference TRBV7-9 and TRBJ2-7, the full variable domain is DTGVSQNPRHKITKRGQNVTFRCDPISEHNRLYWYRQTLGQGPEFLTYFQNEAQLEKSRLLSDRFSAERPKGSFSTLEIQRTEQGDSAMYLCASSRGDSPYEQYFGPGTRLTVT.